This is a list of T cell receptor beta chains from one sample in a study of shared clonotypes between healthy human individuals. Using immunoSEQ multiplex PCR, the repertoire was profiled, and TCRdb retains in-frame clones only, with some absent. Counted here are more than 2,000,000 clones, about 92% occurring once; the ten biggest clones make up about 0.13%. Sequencing was performed on naive CD4+ T cells sorted from blood. The receptor source for this set is a man aged 18 to 35 in good health. CDR3s include the opening cysteine and the closing phenylalanine or tryptophan. A D gene is named only where the DNA matches it firmly. Not all rows give a size; the values are once, few, many and, for expanded clones, a class.

d_gene: TRBD2
v_gene: TRBV6-1
len: 15
abundance: once
j_gene: TRBJ2-7
CDR3nt: TGTGCCAGCAGTGAAGGGGGACTAGTTACCTACGAGCAGTACTTC
CDR3aa: CASSEGGLVTYEQYF

d_gene: -
v_gene: TRBV11-2
len: 14
abundance: -
j_gene: TRBJ2-7
CDR3nt: TGTGCCAGCAGCCTTACGGGGGGCTTGTACGAGCAGTACTTC
CDR3aa: CASSLTGGLYEQYF

d_gene: TRBD1
v_gene: TRBV4-3
len: 15
abundance: -
j_gene: TRBJ1-1
CDR3nt: TGCGCCAGCAGCCGGGCAGGGGGCGAGGACACTGAAGCTTTCTTT
CDR3aa: CASSRAGGEDTEAFF

d_gene: TRBD1
v_gene: TRBV6-6
len: 14
abundance: -
j_gene: TRBJ1-4
CDR3nt: TGTGCCAGCCACAAGGCAGGGGGTAGTGAAAAACTGTTTTTT
CDR3aa: CASHKAGGSEKLFF

d_gene: TRBD1
v_gene: TRBV5-1
len: 15
abundance: -
j_gene: TRBJ1-2
CDR3nt: TGCGCCAGCAGCGTGGGACAGGGGGCCGCCTATGGCTACACCTTC
CDR3aa: CASSVGQGAAYGYTF

d_gene: -
v_gene: TRBV7-9
len: 16
abundance: -
j_gene: TRBJ1-6
CDR3nt: TGTGCCAGCAGCTTAAACGCAGACTCCTATAATTCACCCCTCCACTTT
CDR3aa: CASSLNADSYNSPLHF

d_gene: -
v_gene: TRBV2
len: 19
abundance: -
j_gene: TRBJ1-5
CDR3nt: TGTGCCAGCAGTACTATAGGGAGCGGGGGAATGGGAAGCAATCAGCCCCAGCATTTT
CDR3aa: CASSTIGSGGMGSNQPQHF

d_gene: -
v_gene: TRBV30
len: 12
abundance: few
j_gene: TRBJ2-1
CDR3nt: TGTGCCTGGAGACGTTCATTCAATGAGCAGTTCTTC
CDR3aa: CAWRRSFNEQFF

d_gene: TRBD2
v_gene: TRBV7-6
len: 18
abundance: -
j_gene: TRBJ2-1
CDR3nt: TGTGCCAGCAGCTTCGTCCTAGCGGGAGGGTTGGGCTACAATGAGCAGTTCTTC
CDR3aa: CASSFVLAGGLGYNEQFF

d_gene: -
v_gene: TRBV10-1
len: 10
abundance: -
j_gene: TRBJ1-1
CDR3nt: TGCGCCAGCAAGGGATCCGAAGCTTTCTTT
CDR3aa: CASKGSEAFF

d_gene: -
v_gene: TRBV4-3
len: 17
abundance: -
j_gene: TRBJ2-5
CDR3nt: TGCGCCAGCAGCCAAAGAAGTTTCAGGACAGTTGAAGAGACCCAGTACTTC
CDR3aa: CASSQRSFRTVEETQYF

d_gene: -
v_gene: TRBV30
len: 15
abundance: -
j_gene: TRBJ1-1
CDR3nt: TGTGCCTGGAGTGTAAATTGGCAGGGGAGGACTGAAGCTTTCTTT
CDR3aa: CAWSVNWQGRTEAFF

d_gene: -
v_gene: TRBV18
len: 15
abundance: -
j_gene: TRBJ1-1
CDR3nt: TGTGCCAGCTCACCACTTCCAGGCCTGAACACTGAAGCTTTCTTT
CDR3aa: CASSPLPGLNTEAFF

d_gene: TRBD1
v_gene: TRBV7-2
len: 16
abundance: -
j_gene: TRBJ1-4
CDR3nt: TGTGCCAGCAGCTTAGTAGCAGGGGGTATTAATGAAAAACTGTTTTTT
CDR3aa: CASSLVAGGINEKLFF

d_gene: TRBD1
v_gene: TRBV6-5
len: 14
abundance: -
j_gene: TRBJ2-1
CDR3nt: TGTGCCAGCAGTTACCGGACAGGGGACAATGAGCAGTTCTTC
CDR3aa: CASSYRTGDNEQFF

d_gene: -
v_gene: TRBV6-5
len: 12
abundance: -
j_gene: TRBJ1-4
CDR3nt: TGTGCCGTCCGGGGGACTAATGAAAAACTGTTTTTT
CDR3aa: CAVRGTNEKLFF

d_gene: TRBD2
v_gene: TRBV5-4
len: 14
abundance: -
j_gene: TRBJ2-5
CDR3nt: TGTGCCAGCACCGTCCCGGGGGGAGAAGAGACCCAGTACTTC
CDR3aa: CASTVPGGEETQYF

d_gene: -
v_gene: TRBV30
len: 11
abundance: -
j_gene: TRBJ2-7
CDR3nt: TGTGCCTGGAGAAGGGGCTACGAGCAGTACTTC
CDR3aa: CAWRRGYEQYF

d_gene: -
v_gene: TRBV12-5
len: 14
abundance: -
j_gene: TRBJ1-1
CDR3nt: TGTGCTAGTGGTTTGGAAGGGCTTGGCACTGAAGCTTTCTTT
CDR3aa: CASGLEGLGTEAFF

d_gene: -
v_gene: TRBV5-1
len: 15
abundance: -
j_gene: TRBJ1-3
CDR3nt: TGCGCCAGCAGCTCCTGGACGGCCGCCGGAAACACCATATATTTT
CDR3aa: CASSSWTAAGNTIYF

d_gene: -
v_gene: TRBV6-1
len: 14
abundance: -
j_gene: TRBJ1-6
CDR3nt: TGTGCCCACGGACAAAGGGTAGATAATTCACCCCTCCACTTT
CDR3aa: CAHGQRVDNSPLHF

d_gene: TRBD2
v_gene: TRBV27
len: 15
abundance: once
j_gene: TRBJ2-2
CDR3nt: TGTGCCAGCAGTTCCTTCCCCGGTAGCGGGGGGGAGCTGTTTTTT
CDR3aa: CASSSFPGSGGELFF

d_gene: TRBD2
v_gene: TRBV9
len: 15
abundance: -
j_gene: TRBJ2-1
CDR3nt: TGTGCCAGCAGCGTAGATGAGCGGGAATACAATGAGCAGTTCTTC
CDR3aa: CASSVDEREYNEQFF

d_gene: -
v_gene: TRBV30
len: 14
abundance: -
j_gene: TRBJ2-7
CDR3nt: TGTGCCTGGAAGGGGCGGGGATTAGACTACGAGCAGTACTTC
CDR3aa: CAWKGRGLDYEQYF

d_gene: -
v_gene: TRBV7-3
len: 12
abundance: -
j_gene: TRBJ2-7
CDR3nt: TGTGCCAGCAGCTTAAGAGGCTACGAGCAGTACTTC
CDR3aa: CASSLRGYEQYF

d_gene: -
v_gene: TRBV21-1
len: 15
abundance: once
j_gene: TRBJ2-2
CDR3nt: TGTGCCAGCAGCAAAATAGACAGGGCCACCGGGGAGCTGTTTTTT
CDR3aa: CASSKIDRATGELFF

d_gene: TRBD1
v_gene: TRBV6-6
len: 14
abundance: -
j_gene: TRBJ1-1
CDR3nt: TGTGCCAGCAGTTCCCGGACAGGGAACACTGAAGCTTTCTTT
CDR3aa: CASSSRTGNTEAFF

d_gene: -
v_gene: TRBV5-1
len: 14
abundance: -
j_gene: TRBJ2-7
CDR3nt: TGCGCCAGCCGCCCCCTGCTTAGCTCCTACGAGCAGTACTTC
CDR3aa: CASRPLLSSYEQYF

d_gene: TRBD1
v_gene: TRBV5-1
len: 14
abundance: few
j_gene: TRBJ2-1
CDR3nt: TGCGCCAGCAGCTTGGGGACAGGACACAATGAGCAGTTCTTC
CDR3aa: CASSLGTGHNEQFF

d_gene: -
v_gene: TRBV19
len: 15
abundance: -
j_gene: TRBJ2-2
CDR3nt: TGTGCCAGTAGTAGGGGCAGGGGTGGAACCGGGGAGCTGTTTTTT
CDR3aa: CASSRGRGGTGELFF

d_gene: TRBD1
v_gene: TRBV19
len: 16
abundance: -
j_gene: TRBJ2-1
CDR3nt: TGTGCCAGTAGTCCAAGGACAGGGGGCGGGCACAATGAGCAGTTCTTC
CDR3aa: CASSPRTGGGHNEQFF

d_gene: -
v_gene: TRBV6-6
len: 14
abundance: -
j_gene: TRBJ2-7
CDR3nt: TGTGCCAGCAGCTATGACGGGACGGCCTACGAGCAGTACTTC
CDR3aa: CASSYDGTAYEQYF

d_gene: -
v_gene: TRBV5-1
len: 17
abundance: once
j_gene: TRBJ1-4
CDR3nt: TGCGCCAGCAGCAAGGACTCAAGGACCGCAACTAATGAAAAACTGTTTTTT
CDR3aa: CASSKDSRTATNEKLFF

d_gene: TRBD1
v_gene: TRBV6-6
len: 14
abundance: -
j_gene: TRBJ1-2
CDR3nt: TGTGCCAGCAGGGCCGGACAGGGGCCCTATGGCTACACCTTC
CDR3aa: CASRAGQGPYGYTF

d_gene: TRBD1
v_gene: TRBV30
len: 20
abundance: -
j_gene: TRBJ1-2
CDR3nt: TGTGCCTGGAGTCGACATCGACTCGGGACAGGGGCGACTCCGGGTGGAGGCTACACCTTC
CDR3aa: CAWSRHRLGTGATPGGGYTF

d_gene: -
v_gene: TRBV30
len: 13
abundance: -
j_gene: TRBJ1-5
CDR3nt: TGTGCCTGGAGTATCGAGGGGAATCAGCCCCAGCATTTT
CDR3aa: CAWSIEGNQPQHF